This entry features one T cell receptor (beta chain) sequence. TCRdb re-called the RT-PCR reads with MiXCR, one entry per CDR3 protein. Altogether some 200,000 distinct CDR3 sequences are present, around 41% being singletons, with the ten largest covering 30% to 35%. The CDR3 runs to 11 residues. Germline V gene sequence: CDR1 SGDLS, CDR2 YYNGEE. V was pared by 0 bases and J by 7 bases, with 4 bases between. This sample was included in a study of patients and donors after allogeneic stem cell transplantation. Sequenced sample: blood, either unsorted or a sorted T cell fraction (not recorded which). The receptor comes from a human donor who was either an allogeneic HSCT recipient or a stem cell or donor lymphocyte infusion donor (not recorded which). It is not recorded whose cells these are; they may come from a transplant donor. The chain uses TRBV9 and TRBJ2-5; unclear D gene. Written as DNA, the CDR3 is TGTGCCAGCAGCGTAGACGGGACCCAGTACTTC. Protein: CASSVDGTQYF.